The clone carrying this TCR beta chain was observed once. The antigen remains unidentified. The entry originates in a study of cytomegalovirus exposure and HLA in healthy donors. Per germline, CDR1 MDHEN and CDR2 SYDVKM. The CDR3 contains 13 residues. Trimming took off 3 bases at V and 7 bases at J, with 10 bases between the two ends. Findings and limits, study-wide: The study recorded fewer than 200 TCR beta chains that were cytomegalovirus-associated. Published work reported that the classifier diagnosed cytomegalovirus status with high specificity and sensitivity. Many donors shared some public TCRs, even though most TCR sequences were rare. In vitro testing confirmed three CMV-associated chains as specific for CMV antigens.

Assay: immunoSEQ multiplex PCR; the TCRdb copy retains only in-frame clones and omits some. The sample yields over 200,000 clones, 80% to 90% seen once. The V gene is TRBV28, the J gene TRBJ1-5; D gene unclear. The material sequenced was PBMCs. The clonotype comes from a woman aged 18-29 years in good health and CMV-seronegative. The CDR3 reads CASSFEGPQPQHF. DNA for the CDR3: TGTGCCAGCAGTTTTGAGGGTCCCCAGCCCCAGCATTTT.